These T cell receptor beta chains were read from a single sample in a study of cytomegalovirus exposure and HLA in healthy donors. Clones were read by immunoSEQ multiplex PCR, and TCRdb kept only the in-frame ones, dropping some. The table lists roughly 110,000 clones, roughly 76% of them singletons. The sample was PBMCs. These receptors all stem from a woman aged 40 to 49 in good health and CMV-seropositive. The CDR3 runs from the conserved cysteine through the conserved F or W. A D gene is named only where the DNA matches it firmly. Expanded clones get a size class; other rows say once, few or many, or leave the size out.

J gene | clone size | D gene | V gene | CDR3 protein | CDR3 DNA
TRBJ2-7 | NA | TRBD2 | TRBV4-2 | CASSPLAGGRYEQYF | TGTGCCAGCAGCCCCCTAGCGGGGGGTCGGTACGAGCAGTACTTC
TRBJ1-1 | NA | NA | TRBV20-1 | CSASRQIEAFF | TGCAGTGCTAGCAGGCAGATTGAAGCTTTCTTT
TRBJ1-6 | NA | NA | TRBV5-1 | CASSLARAGNSPLHF | TGCGCCAGCAGCTTGGCCAGGGCGGGGAATTCACCCCTCCACTTT
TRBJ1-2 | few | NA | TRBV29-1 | CSVEGAGGSGYTF | TGCAGCGTTGAAGGTGCCGGGGGAAGCGGCTACACCTTC
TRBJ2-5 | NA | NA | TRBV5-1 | CASSPDYLQETQYF | TGCGCCAGCAGCCCGGACTATCTTCAAGAGACCCAGTACTTC
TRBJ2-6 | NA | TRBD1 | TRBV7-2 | CASSLEGTGAGANVLTF | TGTGCCAGCAGCTTGGAGGGGACAGGGGCTGGGGCCAACGTCCTGACTTTC
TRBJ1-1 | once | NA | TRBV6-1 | CASSEGLLTSEAFF | TGTGCCAGCAGTGAAGGACTCCTGACCTCTGAAGCTTTCTTT
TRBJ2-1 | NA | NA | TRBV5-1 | CASSLDSYNEQFF | TGCGCCAGCAGCTTAGACAGCTACAATGAGCAGTTCTTC
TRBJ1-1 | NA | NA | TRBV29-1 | CSVAPGTKNTEAFF | TGCAGCGTTGCGCCAGGGACTAAGAACACTGAAGCTTTCTTT
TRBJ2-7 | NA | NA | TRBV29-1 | CSVRGRFTYEQYF | TGCAGCGTAAGGGGCAGATTTACCTACGAGCAGTACTTC
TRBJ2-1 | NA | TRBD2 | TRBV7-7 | CASSLASGGEQFF | TGTGCTAGCAGCTTAGCGTCCGGGGGGGAGCAGTTCTTC
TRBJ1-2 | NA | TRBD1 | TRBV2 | CASSVGDRVSGYTF | TGTGCCAGCAGTGTGGGAGACAGGGTGAGCGGCTACACCTTC
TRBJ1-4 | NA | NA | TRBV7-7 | CASSSRGGANEKLFF | TGTGCCAGCAGCTCGCGTGGGGGGGCTAATGAAAAACTGTTTTTT
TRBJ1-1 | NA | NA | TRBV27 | CASSHDQGRAEAFF | TGTGCCAGCAGTCATGACCAGGGGCGGGCTGAAGCTTTCTTT
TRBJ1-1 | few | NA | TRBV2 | CASSRDGGTTEAFF | TGTGCCAGCAGTCGGGACGGGGGAACCACTGAAGCTTTCTTT
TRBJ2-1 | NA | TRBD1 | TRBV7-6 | CASSRRQGVSYNEQFF | TGTGCCAGCAGCCGAAGACAGGGTGTCTCCTACAATGAGCAGTTCTTC
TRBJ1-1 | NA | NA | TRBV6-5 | CASRDPPATNTEAFF | TGTGCCAGCAGAGACCCCCCTGCGACTAACACTGAAGCTTTCTTT
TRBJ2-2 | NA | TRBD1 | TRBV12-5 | CASGGDRGYTGELFF | TGTGCTAGTGGGGGGGACAGGGGATATACCGGGGAGCTGTTTTTT
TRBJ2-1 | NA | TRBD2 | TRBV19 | CASSPLAGGPIYNEQFF | TGTGCCAGTAGTCCCCTAGCGGGGGGCCCAATATACAATGAGCAGTTCTTC
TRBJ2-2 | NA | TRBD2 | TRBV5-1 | CASTLGRGGHVGELFF | TGCGCCAGCACCCTTGGACGCGGGGGGCATGTCGGGGAGCTGTTTTTT
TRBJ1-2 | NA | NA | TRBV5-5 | CASSLAEGYYGYTF | TGTGCCAGCAGCTTGGCGGAGGGGTACTATGGCTACACCTTC
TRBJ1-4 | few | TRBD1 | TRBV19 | CASSIGQGTNEKLFF | TGTGCCAGTAGTATTGGACAGGGGACTAATGAAAAACTGTTTTTT
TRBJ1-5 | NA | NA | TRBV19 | CASGRTGGGNQPQHF | TGTGCCAGTGGCCGTACAGGTGGAGGCAATCAGCCCCAGCATTTT
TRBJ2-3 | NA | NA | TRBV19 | CAVGGPVKEYF | TGTGCCGTGGGGGGGCCCGTAAAGGAGTATTTT
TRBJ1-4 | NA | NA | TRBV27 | CASSLYGPNEKLFF | TGTGCCAGCAGTTTATATGGCCCAAATGAAAAACTGTTTTTT
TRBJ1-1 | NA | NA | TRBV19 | CATSWGGFEAFF | TGTGCCACTAGTTGGGGAGGGTTTGAAGCTTTCTTT
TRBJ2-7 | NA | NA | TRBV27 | CASRRTGNYEQYF | TGTGCCAGCAGAAGAACAGGAAACTACGAGCAGTACTTC
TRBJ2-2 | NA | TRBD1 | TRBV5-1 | CASSLGQGGATGELFF | TGCGCCAGCAGCTTAGGACAGGGGGGTGCCACCGGGGAGCTGTTTTTT
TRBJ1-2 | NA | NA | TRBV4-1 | CASSQMGGYTF | TGCGCCAGCAGCCAAATGGGCGGCTACACCTTC
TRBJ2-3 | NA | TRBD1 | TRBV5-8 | CASSSLPGGGGTDTQYF | TGTGCCAGCAGCTCCCTCCCAGGGGGCGGGGGCACAGATACGCAGTATTTT
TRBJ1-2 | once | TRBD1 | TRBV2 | CASRGQGPHGYTF | TGTGCCAGCAGGGGACAGGGGCCGCATGGCTACACCTTC